This TCR beta chain comes out of a study of early T cells in non-severe SARS-CoV-2 infection (dated by TCRdb to the early 2020s). At the level of the whole study: TCR sequencing used bulk RNA from unsorted whole blood, so alpha and beta chains could not be paired.

The receptor library was made with 5' RACE. The instrument was a NextSeq 500. The TCR library protocol attached unique molecular identifiers to individual cDNA molecules to correct for sequencing error and PCR bias. Both TCR alpha and beta chains were sequenced, and tight co-correlation was observed between alpha and beta sequence abundances in each sample. Regarding the original processing steps: Decombinator V4 was used to perform V gene, J gene and CDR3 annotation of TCR sequences. TCRs were defined as expanded if a significant change between any two time points was detected under a Poisson model with p below 0.0001. Abundances of TCRs were expressed as counts per million after normalisation to the total number of TCRs sequenced in each sample. MAIT TCRs were defined by TRAV1-2 paired with TRAJ12, TRAJ20 or TRAJ33, and iNKT TCRs by TRAV10 paired with TRAJ18. VDJdb, accessed on 1 November 2021, was searched for TCRs annotated for CMV, EBV and SARS-CoV-2, and TCRs annotated for more than one antigen were excluded. Clones were called with MiXCR by TCRdb after fastp trimmed the public reads at Q25, and only in-frame beta chains were retained. Rows are combined by CDR3 protein, so each entry shows the most common genes and DNA. The V and J calls come from TCRdb's annotation, not from the publication. Across this sample there are 100,000 to 150,000 distinct CDR3 sequences, with approximately 15% seen only once. The ten biggest clones cover 21% of the sample.

What the research found in general, with its limitations: VDJdb matching was skewed toward anti-spike CD8 responses, so virus-specific expansions were likely underestimated and private and CD4 specificities were missed.

Of note for this clonotype: Its antigen is still unknown. Per-base quality was not reported, and no clone a single base away is much larger than it.

This was a case-control study nested in a cohort of healthcare workers in London, UK, who had nasopharyngeal swab PCR tests and blood samples taken every week. Healthcare workers were enrolled in the week of the UK lockdown, from 23 to 31 March 2020, and were followed every week for up to about 16 weeks. Trimming accounts for 3 bases at V and 8 bases at J, while the number of junction bases matched to no gene is 9. Spanning cysteine to phenylalanine, the CDR3 consists of 15 amino acids. Only the CDR3 DNA stays, 45 bases, in frame from base 1. The germline V gene (reference sequence) yields DFQATT for CDR1 and SNEGSKA for CDR2.

The clonotype originates from an adult who was a healthcare worker with PCR-confirmed SARS-CoV-2 infection or an uninfected control (not recorded which). The V and J segments used are TRBV20-1 and TRBJ2-3, and 12 junction bases match TRBD2. Sequencing was carried out using whole blood. The CDR3 region reads CSASLLAGGPSTQYF. The bases are TGCAGTGCTAGCCTGCTAGCGGGGGGGCCCTCTACGCAGTATTTT.